This TCR beta chain was documented in a study of cytomegalovirus exposure and HLA in healthy donors. As to this clone: Its antigen is unknown.

Overall study results and limits: The authors enumerated over 150 TCR beta chains as linked to cytomegalovirus.

The CDR3 length is 13 residues. In germline, CDR1 is LNHDA, CDR2 SQIVND (reference sequence). The PCR contained 60 Vbeta and 13 Jbeta primers. Libraries were prepared by immunoSEQ multiplex PCR; TCRdb keeps only in-frame clonotypes and omits some of them. The sample carries about 190,000 clones, around 86% recorded once. This TCR was recovered from a woman between 18 and 30 years old in good health and CMV-seronegative. The V call is TRBV19, the J call TRBJ2-5; maybe TRBD1 (5 bases). The closer fit of TRBJ2-7 to the DNA end suggests the J call may be wrong. Sequencing was done on a sample of PBMCs. CDR3 in amino acids: CASKGKGSVEQYF. CDR3 in DNA: TGTGCCAGTAAAGGGAAGGGGTCAGTCGAGCAGTACTTC.